The clone carrying this T cell receptor (beta chain) was detected a few times. Antigen: not known. The record originates from a study of spatial heterogeneity in lung cancer. Time point described: sample taken at primary tumor resection. Study-level findings and limits: Mutation tallies in tumors tracked expanded intratumoral alpha and beta TCR counts.

TCRdb recomputed calls from the 5' RACE reads with MiXCR, one row per CDR3 protein. Of around 3,300 distinct CDR3 sequences in the sample, roughly 15% were seen once. The CDR3 runs 17 residues. V shed 2 bases and J shed 3 bases, with 19 bases lying between them. Germline values: CDR1 MDHEN, CDR2 SYDVKM. The TCR originated in a male donor with early-stage non-small cell lung cancer. The genes are TRBV28 and TRBJ1-2, with D uncertain. Specimen: lung tumor tissue, collected at surgery. This CDR3 reads CASSLVLGPRRDYGYTF. In DNA, the CDR3 is TGTGCCAGCAGTTTAGTGCTTGGACCCAGAAGAGACTATGGCTACACCTTC.